Listed below are T cell receptor beta chains from one sample, sequenced in a study of T cells in Graves' hyperthyroidism and ophthalmopathy. TCRdb independently ran MiXCR on the multiplex PCR reads; one entry per CDR3 protein. The sample lists around 500,000 distinct CDR3 sequences; around 14% were seen once. Input material: blood. These receptors originate from a woman aged 18-30 years with Graves' hyperthyroidism. The CDR3 runs from the conserved cysteine through the conserved F or W. Fields, in order: V gene, clone size, J gene, D gene, CDR3 length, CDR3 DNA, CDR3 protein. D genes are given only for firm matches. Expanded clones are given a class, and other clones once, few, many or no size at all.

V: TRBV24-1; size: many; J: TRBJ1-1; D: NA; length: 13; DNA: TGTGCCACCAGTGATTTTTCTAACACTGAAGCTTTCTTT; CDR3: CATSDFSNTEAFF
V: TRBV6-2/TRBV6-3; size: many; J: TRBJ1-1; D: NA; length: 12; DNA: TGTGCCAGCACTACCTTAGGAACTGAAGCTTTCTTT; CDR3: CASTTLGTEAFF
V: TRBV2; size: many; J: TRBJ2-7; D: NA; length: 12; DNA: TGTGCCAGCAAGCCCGGATACTACGAGCAGTACTTC; CDR3: CASKPGYYEQYF
V: TRBV6-1; size: few; J: TRBJ1-4; D: NA; length: 14; DNA: TGTGCCAGCTCCTGGAGAGGTCGGACGGAAAAACTGTTTTTT; CDR3: CASSWRGRTEKLFF
V: TRBV6-1; size: many; J: TRBJ1-4; D: NA; length: 16; DNA: TGTGCCAGCAGTGAGCATGCAGGGCTTCCAATGAAAAAACTGTTTTTT; CDR3: CASSEHAGLPMKKLFF
V: TRBV20-1; size: many; J: TRBJ2-7; D: TRBD2; length: 13; DNA: TGCAGTGCTAGAAGCCCCGGGACTAACGAGCAGTACTTC; CDR3: CSARSPGTNEQYF
V: TRBV11-2; size: many; J: TRBJ1-1; D: NA; length: 14; DNA: TGTGCCAGCAAGGAGGGGCACTCTAACACTGAAGCTTTCTTT; CDR3: CASKEGHSNTEAFF
V: TRBV6-5; size: few; J: TRBJ1-1; D: NA; length: 14; DNA: TGTGCCAGCAGTTACCGTCTCAGCAGCACTGAAGCTTTCTTT; CDR3: CASSYRLSSTEAFF
V: TRBV27; size: many; J: TRBJ2-7; D: TRBD2; length: 15; DNA: TGTGCCAGCAGTTTAGGATGGGCGGGAGGGAACGAGCAGTACTTC; CDR3: CASSLGWAGGNEQYF
V: TRBV7-9; size: NA; J: TRBJ1-3; D: NA; length: 11; DNA: TGTGCCAGCAGCTTAGCGGGGATGTCATATTTT; CDR3: CASSLAGMSYF
V: TRBV15; size: NA; J: TRBJ1-1; D: TRBD1; length: 16; DNA: TGTGCCACCACCCCGGGACAGGGGCTTTTCAACACTGAAGCTTTCTTT; CDR3: CATTPGQGLFNTEAFF
V: TRBV10-3; size: few; J: TRBJ2-5; D: TRBD2; length: 19; DNA: TGTGCCATCAGTGAGTCCCCCCCCTCTAGCGGGAGGGCCGGGGAGACCCAGTACTTC; CDR3: CAISESPPSSGRAGETQYF
V: TRBV12-3/TRBV12-4; size: NA; J: TRBJ1-4; D: NA; length: 14; DNA: TGTGCCAGCAACATTCGGGCAACTAATGAAAAACTGTTTTTT; CDR3: CASNIRATNEKLFF
V: TRBV12-3/TRBV12-4; size: many; J: TRBJ1-1; D: TRBD1; length: 14; DNA: TGTGCCAGCAGTCCTACAGGGGGCGGCACTGAAGCTTTCTTT; CDR3: CASSPTGGGTEAFF
V: TRBV6-1; size: many; J: TRBJ1-1; D: NA; length: 14; DNA: TGTGCCAGCAGTTCGGCAGGAACGATGACTGAAGCTTTCTTT; CDR3: CASSSAGTMTEAFF
V: TRBV11-2; size: many; J: TRBJ2-7; D: NA; length: 16; DNA: TGTGCCAGCAGCCCTGGTACGGGGGGCGGAAACTACGAGCAGTACTTC; CDR3: CASSPGTGGGNYEQYF
V: TRBV19; size: NA; J: TRBJ1-5; D: NA; length: 15; DNA: TGTGCCAGTAGTCATAGTCGGGGTTCACATCAGCCCCAGCATTTT; CDR3: CASSHSRGSHQPQHF
V: TRBV24-1; size: few; J: TRBJ1-1; D: NA; length: 14; DNA: TGTGCCACCAGTGATGGCAGGGTCGAGTCTGAAGCTTTCTTT; CDR3: CATSDGRVESEAFF
V: TRBV7-9; size: NA; J: TRBJ1-1; D: NA; length: 12; DNA: TGTGCCAGCAGCTTAGGGATTATTGAAGCTTTCTTT; CDR3: CASSLGIIEAFF
V: TRBV18; size: many; J: TRBJ1-2; D: NA; length: 14; DNA: TGTGCCAGCTCTCAAACGGACGAGTCCTATGGCTACACCTTC; CDR3: CASSQTDESYGYTF
V: TRBV5-1; size: NA; J: TRBJ2-2; D: NA; length: 19; DNA: TGCGCCAGCAGCCCTGGCGTGGGGGGAACGGGGGCGAACACCGGGGAGCTGTTTTTT; CDR3: CASSPGVGGTGANTGELFF
V: TRBV19; size: many; J: TRBJ2-1; D: TRBD2; length: 15; DNA: TGCGCCAGCAGTTCCAGCGGGAGCTCCTACAATGAGCAGTTCTTC; CDR3: CASSSSGSSYNEQFF
V: TRBV19; size: many; J: TRBJ2-7; D: TRBD1; length: 15; DNA: TGTGCCAGTAGTATTCGGGACAGGGGGCCCTACGAGCAGTACTTC; CDR3: CASSIRDRGPYEQYF
V: TRBV11-1; size: many; J: TRBJ1-2; D: TRBD1; length: 13; DNA: TGTGCCAGCTCAGGGACAGCCCTTTCTGGCTACACCTTC; CDR3: CASSGTALSGYTF
V: TRBV9; size: few; J: TRBJ2-3; D: TRBD2; length: 16; DNA: TGTGCCAGCAGCGTAGGGTGGCGGGAGAGCACAGATACGCAGTATTTT; CDR3: CASSVGWRESTDTQYF
V: TRBV7-3; size: many; J: TRBJ2-3; D: TRBD2; length: 18; DNA: TGTGCCAGCAGCTTAACGTTCCTAGCGGAACTAAGCACAGATACGCAGTATTTT; CDR3: CASSLTFLAELSTDTQYF
V: TRBV3-1; size: many; J: TRBJ2-1; D: TRBD2; length: 15; DNA: TGTGCCAGCAGCCAAGGTTCTAGCGGGAGAGGAGAGCAGTTCTTC; CDR3: CASSQGSSGRGEQFF
V: TRBV19; size: NA; J: TRBJ2-1; D: TRBD2; length: 18; DNA: TGTGCCAGTATCCCGACTAGCGGGAGTAGTCGATCCTACAATGAGCAGTTCTTC; CDR3: CASIPTSGSSRSYNEQFF
V: TRBV5-1; size: many; J: TRBJ2-3; D: NA; length: 16; DNA: TGCGCCAGCAGCCGGAGGGAAAGTGGGAGCACAGATACGCAGTATTTT; CDR3: CASSRRESGSTDTQYF
V: TRBV9; size: NA; J: TRBJ2-1; D: TRBD2; length: 18; DNA: TGTGCCAGCAGCGCGTACCCCTCGAGTCGCGGGAGTACGGATGAGCAGTTCTTC; CDR3: CASSAYPSSRGSTDEQFF
V: TRBV27; size: NA; J: TRBJ2-1; D: TRBD2; length: 15; DNA: TGTGCCAGCAGTTTACAGCGGGAGGGCCCAACTGAGCAGTTCTTC; CDR3: CASSLQREGPTEQFF
V: TRBV12-3/TRBV12-4; size: many; J: TRBJ2-7; D: NA; length: 14; DNA: TGTGCCAGCACCATTGATGGAGGCCCCTACGAGCAGTACTTC; CDR3: CASTIDGGPYEQYF
V: TRBV30; size: many; J: TRBJ1-4; D: NA; length: 12; DNA: TGTGCCTGGAGTAGCTGGAATGAAAAACTGTTTTTT; CDR3: CAWSSWNEKLFF
V: TRBV9; size: many; J: TRBJ2-1; D: NA; length: 17; DNA: TGTGCCAGCAGCGTAGAAGGGTCAAGCAGCTCCTACAATGAGCAGTTCTTC; CDR3: CASSVEGSSSSYNEQFF
V: TRBV13; size: many; J: TRBJ2-5; D: TRBD2; length: 14; DNA: TGTGCCAGCAGCATACTCGGGGGGGAAGAGACCCAGTACTTC; CDR3: CASSILGGEETQYF
V: TRBV20-1; size: NA; J: TRBJ2-1; D: TRBD2; length: 14; DNA: TGCAGTGCTACCGGGACTAGCGGCCCCAATGAGCAGTTCTTC; CDR3: CSATGTSGPNEQFF
V: TRBV30; size: NA; J: TRBJ2-5; D: NA; length: 13; DNA: TGTGCCTGGAGTGTACTCCCGGGCCCTTGGAAGTACTTC; CDR3: CAWSVLPGPWKYF
V: TRBV20-1; size: many; J: TRBJ2-7; D: TRBD1; length: 14; DNA: TGCAGTGCTAGAGTTAAGGGACAGGGTTTGCAGCAGTACTTC; CDR3: CSARVKGQGLQQYF
V: TRBV12-3/TRBV12-4; size: many; J: TRBJ1-4; D: TRBD1; length: 17; DNA: TGTGCCAGCAGTTTGGGGGACAGGTCTGCAACTAATGAAAAACTGTTTTTT; CDR3: CASSLGDRSATNEKLFF